The 27 T cell receptor beta chains reported below all come from one sample, sequenced in a study of Graves' ophthalmopathy and Graves' hyperthyroidism. The authors amplified TCR beta CDR3 regions from RNA transcripts. A first-round RT-PCR used HTBI primers, followed by a second-round multiplex PCR. TCRdb ran MiXCR on the multiplex PCR reads and lists one entry per CDR3 protein. The sample lists roughly 230,000 distinct CDR3 sequences, roughly a fifth seen once, with roughly 44% in the top ten. The material sequenced was peripheral blood. These receptors were taken from a woman between 50 and 59 years old with Graves' ophthalmopathy.

V and J are TRBV28 and TRBJ1-2; D may be TRBD1 (6 bases). Trimming pared 6 bases from V and 6 bases from J, leaving 20 bases between. Looked up from germline, CDR1 is MDHEN and CDR2 is SYDVKM. This CDR3 is 15 amino acids long. The DNA for the CDR3 is TGTGCCAGCAGCTTCCTAGGGGGGTTTAAGGATGGCTACACCTTC. Amino acid sequence: CASSFLGGFKDGYTF.

This clonotype was detected ten times or more. This chain uses TRBV7-9 with TRBJ2-7; D remains unclear. This CDR3 region has 13 residues. V was pared by 5 bases and J by 6 bases, with 14 bases between. Germline V gene lookup returns CDR1 SEHNR and CDR2 FQNEAQ (reference sequence). CDR3 residues: CASSHRTLREQYF. CDR3 DNA: TGTGCCAGCAGCCACCGGACCCTTCGCGAGCAGTACTTC.

This clonotype came up once. This chain uses TRBV28 with TRBJ2-7; no firm D call. The CDR3 has 14 residues. CDR1 and CDR2 from the germline V gene are MDHEN and SYDVKM. Trimming cost V 3 bases and J 2 bases, with 11 bases left between them. CDR3 in amino acids: CASSFWVTAYEQYF. CDR3 sequence (DNA): TGTGCCAGCAGTTTCTGGGTGACGGCCTACGAGCAGTACTTC.

This sequence joins TRBV11-1 and TRBJ2-5, with D possibly matching TRBD1 (6 bases). V gave up 4 bases and J gave up 4 bases, with 16 bases separating them. The CDR3 is 15 amino acids. Germline CDR1 is SGHAT and CDR2 is FQDESV (reference sequence). CDR3 in DNA: TGTGCCAGCAGCTCCGGGACACTTACAGGAGAGACCCAGTACTTC. It is translated as CASSSGTLTGETQYF.

There are a few counts of this clonotype. The chain uses TRBV5-6 and TRBJ2-7; no clear D. Germline CDR1 SGHDT, CDR2 YYEEEE. This CDR3 comprises 15 residues. With 4 bases removed from V and 6 bases from J, the gap between germline ends came to 20 bases. The CDR3 loop is CASSPLPPPLGEQYF. The CDR3 nucleotides read TGTGCCAGCAGCCCCCTCCCCCCCCCTTTGGGCGAGCAGTACTTC.

This clonotype was recorded a few times. The chain is built from TRBV12-5 and TRBJ1-5; TRBD1 matches at 11 bases. CDR3 length: 17 amino acids. The ends lost 5 bases at V and 1 base at J; junction bases unmatched: 7. Germline V CDR1 and CDR2: LGHNT, FRNRAP. The CDR3, as DNA: TGTGCTAGTGGTACCGGGACAGGGGGGTTAAGCAATCAGCCCCAGCATTTT. Translating it yields CASGTGTGGLSNQPQHF.

The gene calls are TRBV3-1 and TRBJ2-4; TRBD2 agrees at 7 bases. This CDR3 has 17 amino acids. The germline gives CDR1 LGHDT, CDR2 YNNKEL (reference sequence). V shed 3 bases and J 0 bases; nucleotides not matched to a gene: 8. CDR3 region: CASSHNLAVLAKNIQYF. As DNA, the CDR3 is TGTGCCAGCAGCCACAATCTAGCGGTTCTAGCCAAAAACATTCAGTACTTC.

There are many counts of this clonotype. The rearrangement joins TRBV20-1 to TRBJ2-5; 12 positions match TRBD2. This CDR3 is 16 amino acids long. Germline V lookup: CDR1 DFQATT, CDR2 SNEGSKA (reference sequence). The junction had 9 bases not matched to a gene; V was cut back by 2 bases and J by 5 bases. CDR3 sequence (DNA): TGCAGTGCTAGAAGGGCTAGCGGGAGGGCCAGTGAGACCCAGTACTTC. It yields the protein CSARRASGRASETQYF.

V and J are TRBV10-3 and TRBJ2-7; maybe TRBD1 (5 bases). The CDR3 has 13 residues. Germline CDR1 reads ENHRY; CDR2 reads SYGVKD. V was pared by 7 bases and J by 3 bases, with 13 bases between. The CDR3 sequence is CAITPARGYEQYF. CDR3 nucleotides: TGTGCCATCACCCCAGCTAGGGGCTACGAGCAGTACTTC.

The V and J genes are TRBV6-1 and TRBJ2-5, with D uncertain. The germline V and J ends were trimmed by 4 bases and 7 bases, with 7 bases remaining between them. Germline V gene sequence: CDR1 MNHNS, CDR2 SASEGT. This CDR3 is built from 11 residues. This CDR3 is CASSGPGTQYF. The CDR3 DNA follows: TGTGCCAGCAGTGGACCCGGGACCCAGTACTTC.

The gene calls are TRBV27 and TRBJ2-7; maybe TRBD2 (6 bases). V was clipped by 6 bases and J by 3 bases, with 9 bases between them. CDR1 MNHEY and CDR2 SMNVEV come from the germline V gene (reference sequence). The CDR3 is 12 residues long. CDR3 DNA: TGTGCCAGCAGGGGACTTTTCTACGAGCAGTACTTC. Its protein is CASRGLFYEQYF.

In this sample, this clonotype turned up a few times. The chain joins TRBV10-3 to TRBJ2-1, with D maybe TRBD1 (6 bases). The CDR3 spans 14 residues. CDR1 ENHRY and CDR2 SYGVKD come from the germline V gene. V lost 3 bases and J 7 bases, leaving 13 bases between the germline ends. The CDR3 DNA reads as TGTGCCATCAGTGAAACAGGGTCCGTGAATGAGCAGTTCTTC. This sequence encodes CAISETGSVNEQFF.

Of note for this clonotype: A read error may account for a junction end that differs from germline. The chain couples TRBV15 to TRBJ1-2; the D gene is possibly TRBD1 (5 bases). The CDR3 extends over 12 amino acids. Germline-derived CDR1 and CDR2 are LNHNV and YYDKDF (reference sequence). The CDR3 spells CATSHRTRGYFF. For the CDR3, the DNA is TGTGCCACCAGCCACCGCACCCGGGGGTACTTCTTC.

CDR3 DNA sequence: TGTGCCAGCAGTTACGAAGTCCCCCTGGGGCAGTACTTC. Protein: CASSYEVPLGQYF. The gene calls are TRBV28 and TRBJ2-7; D uncertain. The CDR3 sequence is 13 residues long. The ends were cut back, 4 bases at V and 9 bases at J, with 16 bases in the middle. Germline V CDR1 and CDR2: MDHEN, SYDVKM.

The table lists this clonotype with many counts. The rearrangement links TRBV2 to TRBJ1-2; D perhaps matches TRBD1 (6 bases). Per the germline V gene, CDR1 is SNHLY and CDR2 is FYNNEI. The CDR3 sequence is 13 residues long. V lost 4 bases and J lost 3, with 9 bases in between. CDR3 nucleotide sequence: TGTGCCAGCAGTGTGGACAGCGACTATGGCTACACCTTC. Protein sequence: CASSVDSDYGYTF. Combining the CDR3 with reference TRBV2 and TRBJ1-2 gives the whole variable domain EPEVTQTPSHQVTQMGQEVILRCVPISNHLYFYWYRQILGQKVEFLVSFYNNEISEKSEIFDDQFSVERPDGSNFTLKIRSTKLEDSAMYFCASSVDSDYGYTFGSGTRLTVV.

This sequence joins TRBV6-5 and TRBJ1-1, with unresolved D. This CDR3 has 13 residues. Germline V CDR1 and CDR2: MNHEY, SVGAGI. Between the trimmed V and J ends, which lost 6 bases and 4 bases, there was a span of 12 bases. Here the CDR3 DNA reads TGTGCCAGCAGCCCCTCGAGGCCCACTGAAGCTTTCTTT. It is translated as CASSPSRPTEAFF.

In its sample, this clonotype was seen many times. The J gene is TRBJ1-6, the V gene TRBV20-1; D uncertain. The CDR3 extends over 15 amino acids. The germline gives CDR1 DFQATT, CDR2 SNEGSKA (reference sequence). The V end lost 6 bases, the J end lost 0 bases, and 12 bases lay between the germline ends. DNA for the CDR3: TGCAGTGCCGCAGATGAAAGCTCCTATAATTCACCCCTCCACTTT. Protein: CSAADESSYNSPLHF.

This clonotype was observed at least ten times. The chain links TRBV7-2 to TRBJ2-2; D remains ambiguous. There are 12 residues in the CDR3. The V and J ends lost 2 bases and 7 bases respectively, with 5 bases between them. CDR1 is SGHTA, CDR2 FQGNSA, per germline. This CDR3 reads CASSLRLGELFF. CDR3 bases: TGTGCCAGCAGCTTACGACTCGGGGAGCTGTTTTTT.

This clonotype occurred many times. This rearrangement joins TRBV6-5 to TRBJ1-6; 7 nucleotides match TRBD1. The CDR3 contains 14 residues. Germline CDR1 and CDR2: MNHEY and SVGAGI. Losses at the gene ends were 6 bases for V and 6 bases for J; bases not matched to a gene: 5. CDR3 sequence: CASRSRGGNSPLHF. CDR3 in DNA: TGTGCCAGCAGATCCAGGGGGGGTAATTCACCCCTCCACTTT.

This clonotype was seen repeatedly, ten times or more. The V gene is TRBV13, the J gene TRBJ2-7, with D possibly TRBD2 on 6 matching bases. CDR3 length: 14 amino acids. The V gene lost 4 bases and the J gene lost 7 bases, with 17 bases spanning the gap. Germline V gene data show CDR1 as PRHDT and CDR2 as FYEKMQ (reference sequence). For the CDR3, the DNA is TGTGCCAGCAGCTGGGCGGGTCGCGGGGATGAGCAGTACTTC. Translation: CASSWAGRGDEQYF.

This clonotype was counted ten times or more. This chain joins TRBV10-3 and TRBJ1-2, with 10 bases identical to TRBD1. The V and J ends lost 2 bases and 10 bases, in that order; junction bases with no gene match: 7. The length of the CDR3 is 14 residues. CDR1 and CDR2 from the germline V gene are ENHRY and SYGVKD. CDR3 nucleotide sequence: TGTGCCATCAGTGAGGAGGACAGGGGGGCCTTCTACACCTTC. Protein: CAISEEDRGAFYTF.

This clonotype occurred many times. This chain joins TRBV29-1 and TRBJ2-7; 9 bases agree with TRBD1. With 4 bases clipped from V and 6 bases from J, the junction kept 7 bases outside the gene matches. Germline CDR1 and CDR2: SQVTM and ANQGSEA. This CDR3 has 13 amino acids. CDR3 protein: CSVGDRVGVEQYF. The CDR3 DNA reads TGCAGCGTTGGGGACAGGGTGGGAGTCGAGCAGTACTTC.

This clonotype has ten or more counts. The genes are TRBV12-3 or TRBV12-4 and TRBJ2-2; the D gene is possibly TRBD1 (5 bases). The V end lost 7 bases, the J end lost 2 bases, and 14 bases lay between the germline ends. This CDR3 has 15 residues. The CDR3 is CASKSFDSNTGELFF. For the CDR3, the DNA is TGTGCCAGCAAATCATTCGACAGCAACACCGGGGAGCTGTTTTTT.

This clonotype has only a few counts. Just one base apart from a much larger clone, this may be a read error. The chain recombines TRBV5-1 with TRBJ2-2, with 7 bases fitting TRBD2. The junction had 9 bases not matched to a gene; V was cut back by 0 bases and J by 7 bases. There are 16 residues in the CDR3. From germline, CDR1 is SGHRS and CDR2 YFSETQ. This CDR3 reads CASSLALAVLDGELFF. In DNA, the CDR3 is TGCGCCAGCAGCTTGGCCCTAGCGGTGTTAGACGGGGAGCTGTTTTTT.

The V call is TRBV29-1, the J call TRBJ2-5, with unresolved D. V lost 1 base and J lost 0, with 6 bases in between. Germline V gene sequence: CDR1 SQVTM, CDR2 ANQGSEA. This CDR3 is built from 13 residues. CDR3 nucleotides: TGCAGCGTTGAAGGACGGTACCAAGAGACCCAGTACTTC. Amino acids: CSVEGRYQETQYF.

In this sample, this clonotype turned up a few times. V usage is TRBV4-1 and J usage is TRBJ2-7, with TRBD2 as a possible D gene (5 bases). With 0 bases removed from V and 2 bases from J, the gap between germline ends came to 8 bases. CDR3 length: 14 amino acids. Per germline, CDR1 MGHRA and CDR2 YSYEKL. The CDR3, as DNA: TGCGCCAGCAGCCAAGATGACGGGACCTACGAGCAGTACTTC. It yields the protein CASSQDDGTYEQYF.

In its sample, this clonotype was seen many times. This chain connects TRBV6-5 to TRBJ2-7; D gene ambiguous. Germline loops: CDR1 MNHEY, CDR2 SVGAGI. Trimming took off 0 bases at V and 6 bases at J, with 12 bases between the two ends. CDR3 length: 14 amino acids. DNA for the CDR3: TGTGCCAGCAGTTACTCCGGTCTGGTGGGCGAGCAGTACTTC. Protein sequence: CASSYSGLVGEQYF.